Below are 24 T cell receptor beta chains sequenced from a single sample in a study of regulatory T cells in long-lasting Graves disease. Through Arm-PCR of CDR3 regions and iRepertoire HTBI primers, TCR beta libraries were built. TCRdb reprocessed the multiplex PCR reads with MiXCR, giving one entry per CDR3 protein. The sample has 440,000 or so distinct CDR3 sequences, 15% to 20% seen once; the top ten hold around 10%. Regarding time point: newly diagnosed GD, antithyroid drugs for less than 3 months. PBMC RNA served as the TCR library source. The same sample was also studied in work on T cells in Graves' hyperthyroidism and ophthalmopathy.

The sequencing used peripheral blood mononuclear cells (PBMCs), collected at new diagnosis, from a patient treated with antithyroid drugs. The receptors originated from a woman aged 25 to 39 with Graves disease.

The chain recombines TRBV6-1 with TRBJ2-1, with D possibly matching TRBD2 (6 bases). The CDR3 contains 11 residues. CDR1 and CDR2 from the germline V gene are MNHNS and SASEGT. V was clipped by 3 bases and J by 16 bases, with 13 bases between them. The CDR3 protein is CASSEDYFIFF. CDR3 sequence (DNA): TGTGCCAGCAGTGAGGACTATTTCATCTTCTTC.

Worth noting for this clonotype: This may be a read error: a much more frequent sequence differs by one nucleotide. The genes are TRBV27 and TRBJ2-7; TRBD1 aligns across 9 bases. Germline V gene lookup returns CDR1 MNHEY and CDR2 SMNVEV (reference sequence). The trim removed 0 bases at V and 7 bases at J, leaving 10 bases unmatched. This CDR3 contains 16 residues. CDR3 sequence (DNA): TGTGCCAGCAGTTTATCGGGGACAGGGTACTACAATGAGCAGTACTTC. Translating it yields CASSLSGTGYYNEQYF.

This clonotype was seen ten or more times. The chain carries TRBV30 and TRBJ1-1, with a weak D call TRBD1 (5 bases). CDR3 length: 13 amino acids. V dropped 0 bases and J dropped 5 bases, with 10 bases sitting between them. Germline V gene data show CDR1 as GTSNPN and CDR2 as SVGIG (reference sequence). CDR3 loop: CAWSVLWGTEAFF. CDR3 sequence (DNA): TGTGCCTGGAGTGTCCTCTGGGGGACTGAAGCTTTCTTT.

CDR3 region: CASSGTGFNEQYF. The CDR3 nucleotides read TGTGCCAGTTCCGGGACAGGGTTTAACGAGCAGTACTTC. The chain uses TRBV27 and TRBJ2-7; 9 nucleotides match TRBD1. J lost 5 bases, V lost 9 bases, and 8 bases had no gene match. CDR1 and CDR2 (germline): MNHEY, SMNVEV (reference sequence). The CDR3 is made up of 13 amino acids.

The sample holds a few counts of this clonotype. The chain couples TRBV15 to TRBJ1-2; D perhaps matches TRBD1 (6 bases). The CDR3 extends over 16 amino acids. Germline lookup yields CDR1 LNHNV and CDR2 YYDKDF (reference sequence). The V gene lost 3 bases and the J gene lost 1 base, with 15 bases spanning the gap. The CDR3 here is CATSSRPRDNNYGYTF. CDR3 coding DNA: TGTGCCACCAGCAGTCGTCCCCGGGACAATAACTATGGCTACACCTTC.

This clonotype showed up just a few times. Mismatch with germline at one junction end may stem from a read error. The CDR3 protein is CASNLKKLEAGYEQYF. The DNA for the CDR3 is TGTGCCAGCAATTTAAAGAAGCTAGAGGCAGGGTACGAGCAGTACTTC. The rearrangement uses TRBV27 and TRBJ2-7, with a possible D match to TRBD1 (5 bases). Germline CDR1 MNHEY, CDR2 SMNVEV (reference sequence). This CDR3 is 16 amino acids long.

This clonotype was seen ten or more times. This sequence joins TRBV18 and TRBJ2-7; 11 nucleotides align to TRBD2. The CDR3 is 14 residues long. From germline, CDR1 is KGHSH and CDR2 LQKENI. The junction had 10 bases not matched to a gene; V was cut back by 6 bases and J by 9 bases. The CDR3 here is CASSPGTSGKGQYF. CDR3 DNA: TGTGCCAGCTCTCCCGGGACTAGCGGAAAGGGGCAGTACTTC.

This clonotype was seen many times. V is TRBV28 and J is TRBJ1-6, with D unclear. The CDR3 sequence is 14 residues long. The V and J ends lost 6 bases and 8 bases respectively, with 14 bases between them. The germline V gene encodes CDR1 MDHEN and CDR2 SYDVKM. CDR3 region: CASSQAAGDSPLHF. DNA for the CDR3: TGTGCCAGCAGCCAGGCGGCGGGAGATTCACCCCTCCACTTT.

This clonotype was counted ten times or more. The chain carries TRBV11-2 and TRBJ2-3, with TRBD2 identical over 10 bases. V lost 5 bases to trimming and J lost 2 bases; unmatched junction nucleotides: 1. The CDR3 consists of 14 residues. Germline CDR1 is SGHAT and CDR2 is FQNNGV. The CDR3 DNA follows: TGTGCCAGCAGCACTAGCGGGGTCACAGATACGCAGTATTTT. Encoded protein: CASSTSGVTDTQYF.

J is TRBJ2-1 and V is TRBV6-1, with unresolved D. This CDR3 is 16 amino acids long. V lost 3 bases, J lost 0 bases, and 12 bases lay in between. The V gene's germline CDR1 is MNHNS and CDR2 SASEGT. The CDR3 is CASSEFEESSYNEQFF. In DNA form, the CDR3 reads TGTGCCAGCAGTGAGTTCGAGGAGAGCTCCTACAATGAGCAGTTCTTC.

In this sample, this clonotype turned up many times. This rearrangement joins TRBV28 to TRBJ2-2; D is uncertain. Trimming stripped 6 bases from V and 7 bases from J, with 9 bases between. The CDR3 spans 12 residues. CDR1 is MDHEN and CDR2 is SYDVKM in the germline V gene. CDR3 DNA sequence: TGTGCCAGCAGCCTCCTGGTCGGGGAGCTGTTTTTT. Translating gives CASSLLVGELFF.

This clonotype was found many times. The chain is built from TRBV7-7 and TRBJ2-7, with D perhaps matching TRBD2 (6 bases). The CDR3 sequence is 12 residues long. Germline-derived CDR1 and CDR2 are SSHAT and FNYEAQ (reference sequence). The germline V and J ends were trimmed by 11 bases and 2 bases, with 13 bases remaining between them. The CDR3 nucleotides read TGTGCCGTCGGGGCGGGGACCTACGAGCAGTACTTC. Encoded protein: CAVGAGTYEQYF.

The table lists this clonotype with many counts. The chain links TRBV28 to TRBJ2-4; 7 bases are shared with TRBD1. V lost 1 base and J lost 6; bases outside the gene matches: 9. The CDR3 is 16 residues long. The germline gives CDR1 MDHEN, CDR2 SYDVKM. The CDR3 DNA sequence: TGTGCCAGCAGTTTATACGGGACAGCCGTCGGAAACATTCAGTACTTC. This translates into CASSLYGTAVGNIQYF.

This clonotype came up many times. The chain recombines TRBV10-3 with TRBJ1-1, with D perhaps matching TRBD1 (5 bases). V lost 6 bases and J 0 bases, leaving 11 bases between the germline ends. The CDR3 runs to 14 residues. The germline CDR1 and CDR2 sequences are ENHRY and SYGVKD. CDR3 bases: TGTGCCATCAGCGGGGGGGACTTGAACACTGAAGCTTTCTTT. Protein sequence: CAISGGDLNTEAFF.

The table lists this clonotype with many counts. The chain has TRBV2 and TRBJ1-6; no definite D call. CDR1 is SNHLY, CDR2 FYNNEI, per germline. This CDR3 contains 16 residues. Trimming pared 4 bases from V and 0 bases from J, leaving 10 bases between. The CDR3 nucleotides read TGTGCCAGCAGTGCGAGAGGTGCCTCCTATAATTCACCCCTCCACTTT. Translating gives CASSARGASYNSPLHF.

This clonotype has a count of ten or more. V usage is TRBV20-1 and J usage is TRBJ2-7, with 12 bases lining up with TRBD2. Germline CDR1 is DFQATT and CDR2 is SNEGSKA (reference sequence). V dropped 5 bases and J dropped 2; count of bases not matched to a gene: 7. The CDR3 has 15 amino acids. The CDR3: CSAYDSSGRAYEQYF. CDR3 DNA sequence: TGCAGTGCTTACGACTCTAGCGGGAGGGCCTACGAGCAGTACTTC.

At least ten counts were recorded for this clonotype. The rearrangement uses TRBV10-1 and TRBJ2-7, with TRBD1 identical over 8 bases. CDR1 is WNHNN and CDR2 is SYGVQD in the germline V gene (reference sequence). This CDR3 region has 14 residues. V was clipped by 4 bases and J by 6 bases; unmatched bases: 8. CDR3 nucleotides: TGCGCCAGCAGTGGGACAGGGCAGGGTAGCGAGCAGTACTTC. Its translation is CASSGTGQGSEQYF.

This clonotype was seen ten or more times. The CDR3 nucleotides are TGTGCCAGCCGCGATCGCGGGCTGAGCACAGATACGCAGTATTTT. The encoded protein is CASRDRGLSTDTQYF. V gene TRBV28 combines with J gene TRBJ2-3; a possible D gene is TRBD2 (5 bases). The CDR3 runs to 15 residues. V shed 8 bases and J shed 0 bases, with 15 bases lying between them. From germline, CDR1 is MDHEN and CDR2 SYDVKM.

The table lists this clonotype with many counts. The rearrangement links TRBV30 to TRBJ1-4; D gene uncertain. The CDR3 has 14 residues. Germline V CDR1 and CDR2: GTSNPN, SVGIG (reference sequence). V lost 3 bases and J lost 0, with 8 bases in between. The CDR3 region is CAWRPSTTNEKLFF. CDR3 nucleotides: TGTGCCTGGAGGCCGTCGACAACTAATGAAAAACTGTTTTTT.

The count of this clonotype is one. The chain uses TRBV28 and TRBJ2-2; TRBD2 might be the D (6 bases). Trimming shortened V by 10 bases and J by 4 bases, and 19 bases separated the two germline ends. CDR1 is MDHEN and CDR2 is SYDVKM in the germline V gene. The CDR3 is 15 amino acids. The CDR3 DNA sequence: TGTGCCAACAGCTTAGGTGGTAGCGGCACCGGGGAGCTGTTTTTT. It encodes CANSLGGSGTGELFF.

This clonotype was observed many times. The chain uses TRBV12-3 or TRBV12-4 and TRBJ2-3; 7 bases fit TRBD2. Trimming cost V 7 bases and J 0 bases; bases outside gene matches: 4. This CDR3 has 14 amino acids. DNA for the CDR3: TGTGCCAGCACCTCCGGGAGGAGCACAGATACGCAGTATTTT. Translated, it gives CASTSGRSTDTQYF.

This chain links TRBV7-8 with TRBJ1-1; 7 nucleotides align to TRBD1. The V segment lost 4 bases and the J segment 3 bases; nucleotides outside the gene matches: 5. The CDR3 contains 14 residues. Germline CDR1 and CDR2: SGHVS and FQNEAQ. The CDR3 spells CASSSLTGYTEAFF. The CDR3 DNA follows: TGTGCCAGCAGCTCGCTGACAGGGTACACTGAAGCTTTCTTT.

V and J are TRBV11-2 and TRBJ1-4, with 8 bases fitting TRBD1. CDR3 size: 15 residues. CDR1 SGHAT and CDR2 FQNNGV come from the germline V gene. The trim removed 5 bases at V and 7 bases at J, leaving 9 bases unmatched. In nucleotides, the CDR3 is TGTGCCAGCAGCACCGGGACAGGAATAGGTGAAAAACTGTTTTTT. Translation: CASSTGTGIGEKLFF.

The gene calls are TRBV12-3 or TRBV12-4 and TRBJ2-2; D gene uncertain. Trimming shortened V by 2 bases and J by 4 bases, and 8 bases separated the two germline ends. CDR3 size: 14 residues. The CDR3 reads CASSLIRRTGELFF. The CDR3 bases are TGTGCCAGCAGTTTAATAAGGCGCACCGGGGAGCTGTTTTTT.